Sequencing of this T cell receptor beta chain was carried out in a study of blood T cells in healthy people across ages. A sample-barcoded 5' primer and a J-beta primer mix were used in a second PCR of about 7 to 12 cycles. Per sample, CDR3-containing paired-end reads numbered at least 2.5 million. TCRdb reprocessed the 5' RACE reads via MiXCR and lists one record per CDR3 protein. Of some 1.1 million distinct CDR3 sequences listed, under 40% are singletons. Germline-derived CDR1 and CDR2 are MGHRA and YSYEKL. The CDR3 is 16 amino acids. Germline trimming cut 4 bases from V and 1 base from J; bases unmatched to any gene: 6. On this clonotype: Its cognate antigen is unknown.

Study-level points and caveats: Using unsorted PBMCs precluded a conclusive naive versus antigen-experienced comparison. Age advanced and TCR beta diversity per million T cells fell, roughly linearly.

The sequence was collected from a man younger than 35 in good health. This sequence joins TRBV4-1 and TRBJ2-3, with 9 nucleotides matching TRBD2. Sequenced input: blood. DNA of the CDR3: TGCGCCAGCAGCCCTACTAGCGGGCGGGGCACAGATACGCAGTATTTT. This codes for CASSPTSGRGTDTQYF.